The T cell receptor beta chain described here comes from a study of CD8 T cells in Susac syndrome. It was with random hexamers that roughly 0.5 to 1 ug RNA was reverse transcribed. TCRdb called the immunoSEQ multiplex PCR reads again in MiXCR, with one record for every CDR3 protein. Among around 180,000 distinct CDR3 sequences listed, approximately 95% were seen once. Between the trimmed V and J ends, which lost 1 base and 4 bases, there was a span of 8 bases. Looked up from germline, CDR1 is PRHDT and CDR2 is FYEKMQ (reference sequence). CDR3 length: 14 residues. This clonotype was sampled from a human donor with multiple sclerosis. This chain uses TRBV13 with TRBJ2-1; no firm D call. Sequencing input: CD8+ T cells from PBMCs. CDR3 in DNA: TGTGCCAGCAGCTTAGAATGGAGATACAATGAGCAGTTCTTC. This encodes CASSLEWRYNEQFF.